A single sample gave rise to the 27 T cell receptor beta chains below, sequenced in a study of cytomegalovirus exposure and HLA in healthy donors listed by TCRdb under 2017. To prepare the library, the immunoSEQ multiplex PCR assay was applied. A mixture of 60 forward primers for TCR Vbeta segments and 13 reverse primers for TCR Jbeta segments was used in the multiplex PCR. TCRdb mirrors the immuneACCESS table, restricted to in-frame sequences. Some clones are absent from its copies; in checked studies, under half trace to an unresolved V gene, and the reason for the others is unknown. This sample has fewer than 200,000 clones in its table, and 87% of those were observed once. The top ten clones comprise 0.7% to 1% of the sample. The sequenced sample was PBMCs. Every receptor here comes from a woman under 40 in good health and CMV-seronegative.

Here the CDR3 DNA reads TGTGCCAGCAGCCCCGTAACAGATACGCAGTATTTT. Amino acid sequence: CASSPVTDTQYF. The chain has TRBV5-8 and TRBJ2-3; the D is unclear. The CDR3 spans 12 residues. Trimming cost V 4 bases and J 3 bases, with 6 bases left between them. CDR1 SGHTS and CDR2 YDEGEE come from the germline V gene. The full variable domain, rest sourced from reference TRBV5-8 and TRBJ2-3, is EAGVTQSPTHLIKTRGQQATLRCSPISGHTSVYWYQQALGLGLQFLLWYDEGEERNRGNFPPRFSGRQFPNYSSELNVNALELEDSALYLCASSPVTDTQYFGPGTRLTVL.

Remarks on this clone: Distinct nucleotide sequences in the sample also encode this CDR3. This sequence joins TRBV18 and TRBJ2-7; 12 nucleotides line up with TRBD2. The CDR3 sequence is 15 residues long. In germline, CDR1 is KGHSH, CDR2 LQKENI. V lost 3 bases, J lost 2 bases, and 2 bases stayed unmatched. Here the CDR3 DNA reads TGTGCCAGCTCACCTCGGACTAGCGGGGCCTACGAGCAGTACTTC. The encoded protein is CASSPRTSGAYEQYF.

CDR3 residues: CASSPHSRRGAYNEQFF. CDR3 sequence (DNA): TGTGCCAGCAGCCCACACTCGCGGCGGGGGGCCTACAATGAGCAGTTCTTC. The rearrangement uses TRBV9 and TRBJ2-1; 8 bases map to TRBD2. There are 17 residues in the CDR3. CDR1 SGDLS and CDR2 YYNGEE come from the germline V gene. Trimming removed 4 bases from V and 2 bases from J; junction bases left unmatched: 11.

The V and J genes are TRBV7-8 and TRBJ2-3; 7 nucleotides agree with TRBD1. CDR3 length: 14 residues. CDR1 is SGHVS and CDR2 is FQNEAQ in the germline V gene. The trim removed 3 bases at V and 4 bases at J, leaving 4 bases unmatched. The CDR3 nucleotides read TGTGCCAGCAGCTTCCGGGACAGCCCAGATACGCAGTATTTT. It specifies CASSFRDSPDTQYF.

The J gene is TRBJ2-4, the V gene TRBV6-1; D is possibly TRBD1 (6 bases). CDR3 length: 15 residues. V gave up 7 bases and J gave up 0 bases, with 13 bases separating them. Germline lookup yields CDR1 MNHNS and CDR2 SASEGT. The CDR3 DNA sequence: TGTGCCAGCAATTCACAGGGAATAGCCAAAAACATTCAGTACTTC. It yields the protein CASNSQGIAKNIQYF.

J is TRBJ2-7 and V is TRBV5-1; 10 positions agree with TRBD1. Germline CDR1 SGHRS, CDR2 YFSETQ. The CDR3 has 14 amino acids. Unmatched junction bases numbered 7, after V lost 3 bases and J lost 7 bases. In nucleotides, the CDR3 is TGCGCCAGCAGCTCCGGGACAGGGGTGGAAGAGCAGTACTTC. It translates to CASSSGTGVEEQYF. Complete variable domain (other parts from reference TRBV5-1 and TRBJ2-7): KAGVTQTPRYLIKTRGQQVTLSCSPISGHRSVSWYQQTPGQGLQFLFEYFSETQRNKGNFPGRFSGRQFSNSRSEMNVSTLELGDSALYLCASSSGTGVEEQYFGPGTRLTVT.

This chain uses TRBV27 with TRBJ1-2; D is ambiguous. CDR1 and CDR2 from the germline V gene are MNHEY and SMNVEV (reference sequence). The CDR3 has 12 amino acids. V lost 9 bases, J lost 8 bases, and 16 bases lay in between. CDR3 protein: CARTSTGQGYTF. Written as DNA, the CDR3 is TGTGCCAGAACATCCACGGGTCAGGGCTACACCTTC.

The chain carries TRBV27 and TRBJ2-2; D gene unclear. CDR1 and CDR2 (germline): MNHEY, SMNVEV (reference sequence). The CDR3 loop spans 13 amino acids. The V end lost 4 bases, the J end lost 8 bases, and 11 bases lay between the germline ends. As DNA, the CDR3 is TGTGCCAGCAGTTCCTTCCCCGGGGGGGAGCTGTTTTTT. This encodes CASSSFPGGELFF.

The J gene is TRBJ2-5, the V gene TRBV6-5; a weak D match, TRBD2 (6 bases). Matching the DNA end better, TRBJ2-7 makes the J call doubtful. This CDR3 contains 14 residues. Germline V gives CDR1 MNHEY, CDR2 SVGAGI. The CDR3 loop is CASSLAGLLNEQYF. The CDR3 coding sequence is TGTGCCAGCAGCCTTGCCGGACTATTAAACGAGCAGTACTTC.

J is TRBJ2-7 and V is TRBV13; D is unresolved. Germline values: CDR1 PRHDT, CDR2 FYEKMQ (reference sequence). Trimming pared 5 bases from V and 0 bases from J, leaving 11 bases between. The CDR3 spans 14 residues. Here the CDR3 reads CASSATPSSYEQYF. CDR3 nucleotides: TGTGCCAGCAGCGCGACTCCGAGCTCCTACGAGCAGTACTTC. The complete variable domain, with remaining parts taken from reference TRBV13 and TRBJ2-7, reads AAGVIQSPRHLIKEKRETATLKCYPIPRHDTVYWYQQGPGQDPQFLISFYEKMQSDKGSIPDRFSAQQFSDYHSELNMSSLELGDSALYFCASSATPSSYEQYFGPGTRLTVT.

This chain links TRBV27 with TRBJ2-1; D may be TRBD2 (6 bases). This CDR3 contains 16 residues. Between the trimmed V and J ends, which lost 0 bases and 7 bases, there was a span of 16 bases. The V gene's germline CDR1 is MNHEY and CDR2 SMNVEV (reference sequence). CDR3 in DNA: TGTGCCAGCAGTTTATCAGGCCCGGACGGGGGAAATGAGCAGTTCTTC. Amino acid sequence: CASSLSGPDGGNEQFF.

The V gene is TRBV30, the J gene TRBJ1-3; D remains ambiguous. Germline CDR1 and CDR2: GTSNPN and SVGIG (reference sequence). The CDR3 is 13 amino acids. Between the trimmed V and J ends, which lost 0 bases and 1 base, there was a span of 4 bases. The CDR3 loop is CAWSVESGNTIYF. The CDR3 coding sequence is TGTGCCTGGAGTGTAGAGTCTGGAAACACCATATATTTT.

The count of this clone is one. The gene calls are TRBV27 and TRBJ2-3, with TRBD1 matching 8 bases. CDR1 MNHEY and CDR2 SMNVEV come from the germline V gene (reference sequence). The CDR3 consists of 16 residues. J lost 6 bases, V lost 3 bases, and 11 bases had no gene match. As DNA, the CDR3 is TGTGCCAGCAGTTTTGGTGGCAGGGGGCTCGGGGATACGCAGTATTTT. Translated, it gives CASSFGGRGLGDTQYF.

This rearrangement joins TRBV6-1 to TRBJ1-5; perhaps TRBD1 as D (6 bases). The germline V gene encodes CDR1 MNHNS and CDR2 SASEGT. There are 14 residues in the CDR3. The ends were cut back, 5 bases at V and 7 bases at J, with 15 bases in the middle. As DNA, the CDR3 is TGTGCCAGCAGTCTCGGACAGTGGAGACAGCCCCAGCATTTT. The encoded protein is CASSLGQWRQPQHF.

The chain uses TRBV15 and TRBJ2-4; 9 bases match TRBD2. With V trimmed by 0 bases and J by 1 base, 13 bases remained unmatched. Germline lookup yields CDR1 LNHNV and CDR2 YYDKDF (reference sequence). The CDR3 totals 20 residues. CDR3 loop: CATSREAGGRRGTAKNIQYF. The CDR3 DNA reads TGTGCCACCAGCAGAGAGGCGGGGGGGAGACGGGGAACGGCCAAAAACATTCAGTACTTC.

The CDR3 here is CASSPLGTSGKSSYEQYF. For the CDR3, the DNA is TGTGCCAGCTCACCCCTAGGGACTAGCGGAAAAAGCTCCTACGAGCAGTACTTC. V usage is TRBV18 and J usage is TRBJ2-7, with TRBD2 matching over 11 bases. V lost 3 bases, J lost 0 bases, and 10 bases stayed unmatched. CDR3 length equals 18 residues. Looked up from germline, CDR1 is KGHSH and CDR2 is LQKENI.

The count of this clone is one. The CDR3 loop reads CASAPGATNTGELFF. The DNA of the CDR3 is TGTGCCAGCGCTCCGGGTGCAACAAACACCGGGGAGCTGTTTTTT. This chain uses TRBV6-1 with TRBJ2-2; D is undetermined. This CDR3 is 15 amino acids long. Germline CDR1 is MNHNS and CDR2 is SASEGT. V was shortened by 8 bases and J by 2 bases, with 15 bases between the two germline ends.

The V gene is TRBV5-1, the J gene TRBJ2-7; TRBD1 matches at 7 bases. V lost 0 bases, J lost 2 bases, and 2 bases stayed unmatched. The CDR3 sequence is 14 residues long. CDR1 is SGHRS, CDR2 YFSETQ, per germline. The CDR3 protein is CASSLEQGPYEQYF. CDR3 in DNA: TGCGCCAGCAGCTTGGAACAGGGGCCCTACGAGCAGTACTTC.

V usage is TRBV5-6 and J usage is TRBJ1-6; D is unresolved. The CDR3 sequence is 14 residues long. Germline-derived CDR1 and CDR2 are SGHDT and YYEEEE. The V end was cut by 2 bases, the J end by 6 bases, with 9 bases between. The chain's CDR3 is CASSFSYPNSPLHF. The CDR3 DNA sequence: TGTGCCAGCAGCTTCTCGTATCCTAATTCACCCCTCCACTTT.

This clone was recorded a few times. This chain uses TRBV5-1 with TRBJ2-2; maybe TRBD2 (5 bases). CDR3 length: 14 amino acids. V was trimmed by 0 bases and J by 5 bases, leaving 8 bases between them. The germline V gene has CDR1 SGHRS and CDR2 YFSETQ. CDR3 sequence (DNA): TGCGCCAGCAGCTTGGCCGGGGTGACCGGGGAGCTGTTTTTT. It translates to CASSLAGVTGELFF.

The rearrangement uses TRBV13 and TRBJ2-3; 7 nucleotides line up with TRBD1. The CDR3 runs to 14 residues. The germline V gene has CDR1 PRHDT and CDR2 FYEKMQ (reference sequence). V shed 5 bases, J shed 3 bases, and the junction held 5 bases outside the gene matches. The CDR3 loop is CASSEDRVTDTQYF. CDR3 in DNA: TGTGCCAGCAGCGAAGACAGGGTAACAGATACGCAGTATTTT.

The chain couples TRBV6-1 to TRBJ2-7; 13 bases map to TRBD2. CDR1 and CDR2 from the germline V gene are MNHNS and SASEGT. This CDR3 comprises 15 residues. The V gene end was trimmed by 4 bases and the J gene end by 5 bases; junction bases not matched to a gene: 5. This CDR3 reads CASSAGLAGVHEQYF. CDR3 DNA: TGTGCCAGCAGTGCAGGACTAGCGGGAGTCCACGAGCAGTACTTC.

The genes are TRBV19 and TRBJ1-4; D may be TRBD1 (6 bases). Germline CDR1 LNHDA, CDR2 SQIVND (reference sequence). V was trimmed by 7 bases and J by 8 bases, leaving 20 bases between them. The CDR3 spans 15 residues. The DNA for the CDR3 is TGTGCCAGTACACTCTCAGCGGGGGCCCGGGAAAAACTGTTTTTT. Protein sequence: CASTLSAGAREKLFF.

CDR3 protein: CASRGQGQETQYF. CDR3 nucleotides: TGTGCCAGCAGGGGCCAGGGGCAAGAGACCCAGTACTTC. V usage is TRBV2 and J usage is TRBJ2-5; a possible D gene is TRBD1 (6 bases). Germline V gene lookup returns CDR1 SNHLY and CDR2 FYNNEI. V was cut by 6 bases and J by 2 bases, with 10 bases left in between. CDR3 length: 13 residues.

V gene TRBV10-3 combines with J gene TRBJ1-1; possible D gene TRBD1, 5 bases. V was shortened by 2 bases and J by 9 bases, with 7 bases between the two germline ends. Germline V CDR1 and CDR2: ENHRY, SYGVKD. This CDR3 has 11 amino acids. This CDR3 is CAISETGKAFF. The CDR3 coding sequence is TGTGCCATCAGTGAGACAGGTAAAGCTTTCTTT.

The V gene is TRBV7-8, the J gene TRBJ2-2, with 7 bases identical to TRBD1. The CDR3 covers 16 residues. Germline CDR1 and CDR2: SGHVS and FQNEAQ. V shed 4 bases and J 3 bases; nucleotides not matched to a gene: 8. This CDR3 reads CASSSDRVRDTGELFF. CDR3 bases: TGTGCCAGCAGCTCTGACAGGGTTAGGGACACCGGGGAGCTGTTTTTT.

The V call is TRBV2, the J call TRBJ2-3; no clear D gene. CDR1 is SNHLY and CDR2 is FYNNEI in the germline V gene. This CDR3 comprises 13 residues. Trimming stripped 6 bases from V and 2 bases from J, with 9 bases between. The CDR3 reads CASSLFYTDTQYF. CDR3 nucleotides: TGTGCCAGCAGCCTCTTTTACACAGATACGCAGTATTTT.